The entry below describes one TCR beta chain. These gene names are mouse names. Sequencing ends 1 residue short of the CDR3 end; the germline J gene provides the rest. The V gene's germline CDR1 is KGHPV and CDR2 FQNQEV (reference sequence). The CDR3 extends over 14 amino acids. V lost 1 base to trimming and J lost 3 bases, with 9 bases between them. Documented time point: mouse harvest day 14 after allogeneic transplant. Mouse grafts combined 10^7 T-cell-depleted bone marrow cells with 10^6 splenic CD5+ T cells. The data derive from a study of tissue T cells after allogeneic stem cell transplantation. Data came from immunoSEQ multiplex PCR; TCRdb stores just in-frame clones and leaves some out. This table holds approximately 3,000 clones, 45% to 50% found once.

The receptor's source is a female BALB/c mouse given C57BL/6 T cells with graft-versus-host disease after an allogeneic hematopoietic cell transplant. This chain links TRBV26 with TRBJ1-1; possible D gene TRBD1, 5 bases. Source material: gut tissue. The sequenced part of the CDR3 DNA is TGTGCCAGCAGTCTGTTCCAGGGCCACACAGAAGTCTTC. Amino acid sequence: CASSLFQGHTEVF. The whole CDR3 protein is CASSLFQGHTEVFF.